The 6 T cell receptor beta chains given below trace back to one sample, sequenced in a study of shared T cell receptors in the human thymus. The data were produced by immunoSEQ multiplex PCR, yet TCRdb's version contains in-frame clones alone and is incomplete. The sample contains hundreds of thousands of clones, 88% of which appear only once. The sample was also reused in another study, on human thymus T cells.

The sequencing input was thymocytes. These receptors were taken from a boy less than two years old with a congenital heart defect.

The V and J genes are TRBV28 and TRBJ1-5, with TRBD1 matching over 8 bases. CDR3 length equals 17 residues. CDR1 is MDHEN and CDR2 is SYDVKM in the germline V gene. V was pared by 2 bases and J by 4 bases, with 10 bases of the junction left unmatched. The CDR3 region is CASSLPPQGAGNQPQHF. In nucleotides, the CDR3 is TGTGCCAGCAGTTTACCTCCTCAGGGGGCGGGGAATCAGCCCCAGCATTTT.

This chain connects TRBV4-3 to TRBJ2-2; possibly TRBD2 for D (6 bases). This CDR3 has 16 residues. CDR1 is LGHNA, CDR2 YSLEER, per germline. Trimming stripped 4 bases from V and 9 bases from J, with 21 bases between. The CDR3 spells CASSRHLSGLNRELFF. The CDR3 nucleotides are TGCGCCAGCAGCCGTCACCTTAGCGGTCTGAACCGGGAGCTGTTTTTT.

The rearrangement uses TRBV9 and TRBJ2-2; D is perhaps TRBD2 (6 bases). V gave up 4 bases and J gave up 2 bases, with 15 bases separating them. This CDR3 has 16 amino acids. CDR1 is SGDLS, CDR2 YYNGEE, per germline. The DNA for the CDR3 is TGTGCCAGCAGCTTCAGACTAGGGACCAACACCGGGGAGCTGTTTTTT. This translates into CASSFRLGTNTGELFF.

The chain uses TRBV25-1 and TRBJ2-7; 10 bases are shared with TRBD2. CDR1 and CDR2 from the germline V gene are MGHDK and SYGVNS. Trimming removed 5 bases from V and 4 bases from J; junction bases left unmatched: 11. This CDR3 is built from 16 residues. This CDR3 reads CASSTHSSGSRYEQYF. CDR3 bases: TGTGCCAGCAGTACCCACTCTAGCGGGAGTAGATACGAGCAGTACTTC.

This rearrangement joins TRBV2 to TRBJ2-7; 8 nucleotides match TRBD2. This CDR3 contains 17 residues. The germline V gene has CDR1 SNHLY and CDR2 FYNNEI. With V trimmed by 5 bases and J by 6 bases, 18 bases remained unmatched. The CDR3 bases are TGTGCCAGCAGTCGGGGGAGCGGGAGTCCTTTTTTCAGCGAGCAGTACTTC. As protein: CASSRGSGSPFFSEQYF.

This chain uses TRBV6-5 with TRBJ2-1, with D possibly TRBD1 on 5 matching bases. CDR3 length: 14 amino acids. V was shortened by 6 bases and J by 2 bases, with 11 bases between the two germline ends. Germline CDR1 is MNHEY and CDR2 is SVGAGI. The CDR3 is CASSRQGTYNEQFF. In DNA form, the CDR3 reads TGTGCCAGCAGCCGGCAGGGAACCTACAATGAGCAGTTCTTC.